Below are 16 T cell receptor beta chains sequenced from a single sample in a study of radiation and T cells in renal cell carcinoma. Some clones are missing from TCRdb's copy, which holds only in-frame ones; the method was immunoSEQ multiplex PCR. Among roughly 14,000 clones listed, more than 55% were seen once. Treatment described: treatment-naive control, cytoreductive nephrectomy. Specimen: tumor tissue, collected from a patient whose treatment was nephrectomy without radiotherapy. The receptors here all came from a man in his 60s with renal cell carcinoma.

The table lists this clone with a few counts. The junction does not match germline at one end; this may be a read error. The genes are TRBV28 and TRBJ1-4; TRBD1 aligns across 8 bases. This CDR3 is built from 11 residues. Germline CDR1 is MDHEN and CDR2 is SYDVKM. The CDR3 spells CAGGFKEKLFF. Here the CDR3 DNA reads TGCGCAGGGGGCTTCAAGGAAAAACTGTTTTTT.

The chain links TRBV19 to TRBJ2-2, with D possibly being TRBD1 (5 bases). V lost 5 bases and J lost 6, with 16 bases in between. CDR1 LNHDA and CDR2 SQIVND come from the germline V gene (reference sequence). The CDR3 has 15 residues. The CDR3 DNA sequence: TGTGCCAGTAGTTCCCGACAGAAGGTTGCCGGGGAGCTGTTTTTT. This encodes CASSSRQKVAGELFF.

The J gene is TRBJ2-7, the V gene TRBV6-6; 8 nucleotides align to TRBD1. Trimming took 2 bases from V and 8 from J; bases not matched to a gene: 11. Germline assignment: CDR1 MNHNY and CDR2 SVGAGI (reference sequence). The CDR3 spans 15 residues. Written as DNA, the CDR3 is TGTGCCAGCAGTTACCTAGACAGGGGAAGGCCCCAGCAGTACTTC. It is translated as CASSYLDRGRPQQYF.

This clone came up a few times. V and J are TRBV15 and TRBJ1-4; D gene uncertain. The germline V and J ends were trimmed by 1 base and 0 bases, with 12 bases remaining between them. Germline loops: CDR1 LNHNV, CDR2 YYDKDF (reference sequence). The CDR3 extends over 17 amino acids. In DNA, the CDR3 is TGTGCCACCAGCAGAGTCCCGACGGCGGCAACTAATGAAAAACTGTTTTTT. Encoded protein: CATSRVPTAATNEKLFF.

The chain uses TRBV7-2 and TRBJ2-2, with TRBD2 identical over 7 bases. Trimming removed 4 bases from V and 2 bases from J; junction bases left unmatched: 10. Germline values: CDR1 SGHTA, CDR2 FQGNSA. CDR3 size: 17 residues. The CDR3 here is CASSSRWGEGNTGELFF. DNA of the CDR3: TGTGCCAGCAGCTCCCGTTGGGGGGAGGGAAACACCGGGGAGCTGTTTTTT.

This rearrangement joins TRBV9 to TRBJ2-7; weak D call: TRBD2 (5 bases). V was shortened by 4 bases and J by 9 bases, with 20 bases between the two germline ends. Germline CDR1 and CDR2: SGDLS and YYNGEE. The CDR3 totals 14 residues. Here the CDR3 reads CASSFGADPHSQYF. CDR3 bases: TGTGCCAGCAGCTTCGGAGCGGACCCCCATTCGCAGTACTTC.

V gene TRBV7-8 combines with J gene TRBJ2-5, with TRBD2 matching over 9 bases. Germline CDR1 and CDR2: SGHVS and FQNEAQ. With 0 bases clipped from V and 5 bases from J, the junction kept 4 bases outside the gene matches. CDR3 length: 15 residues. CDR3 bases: TGTGCCAGCAGCTTAGCGGTAGCGGGAGTGGAGACCCAGTACTTC. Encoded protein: CASSLAVAGVETQYF.

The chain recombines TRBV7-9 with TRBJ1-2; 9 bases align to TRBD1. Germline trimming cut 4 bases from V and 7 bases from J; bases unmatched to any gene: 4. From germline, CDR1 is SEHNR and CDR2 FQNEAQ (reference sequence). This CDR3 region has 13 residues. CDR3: CASSSTGGSGYTF. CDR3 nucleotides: TGTGCCAGCAGCTCAACAGGGGGCAGTGGCTACACCTTC.

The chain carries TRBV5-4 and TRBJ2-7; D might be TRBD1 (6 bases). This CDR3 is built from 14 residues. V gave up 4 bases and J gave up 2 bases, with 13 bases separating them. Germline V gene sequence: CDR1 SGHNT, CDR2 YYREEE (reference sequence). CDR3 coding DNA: TGTGCCAGCAGCCCGGACAGTTTTACCTACGAGCAGTACTTC. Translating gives CASSPDSFTYEQYF. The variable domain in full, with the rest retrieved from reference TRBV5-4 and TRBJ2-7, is ETGVTQSPTHLIKTRGQQVTLRCSSQSGHNTVSWYQQALGQGPQFIFQYYREEENGRGNFPPRFSGLQFPNYSSELNVNALELDDSALYLCASSPDSFTYEQYFGPGTRLTVT.

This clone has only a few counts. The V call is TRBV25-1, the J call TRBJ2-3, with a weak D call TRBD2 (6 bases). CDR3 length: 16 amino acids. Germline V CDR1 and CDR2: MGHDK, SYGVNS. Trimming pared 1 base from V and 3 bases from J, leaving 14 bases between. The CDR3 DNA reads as TGTGCCAGCAGTGAATTATTGGTGGGGAGGACAGATACGCAGTATTTT. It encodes CASSELLVGRTDTQYF.

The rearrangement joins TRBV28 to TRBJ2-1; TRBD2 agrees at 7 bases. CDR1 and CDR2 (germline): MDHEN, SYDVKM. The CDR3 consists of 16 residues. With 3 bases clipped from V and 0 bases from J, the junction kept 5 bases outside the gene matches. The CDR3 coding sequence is TGTGCCAGCAGTTTCCCCCCGGGGGGCTCCTACAATGAGCAGTTCTTC. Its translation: CASSFPPGGSYNEQFF.

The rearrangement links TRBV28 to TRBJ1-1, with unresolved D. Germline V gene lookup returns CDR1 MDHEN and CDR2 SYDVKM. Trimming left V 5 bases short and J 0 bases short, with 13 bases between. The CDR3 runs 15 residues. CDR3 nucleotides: TGTGCCAGCAGTACCCCATTTGGTCTGAACACTGAAGCTTTCTTT. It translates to CASSTPFGLNTEAFF.

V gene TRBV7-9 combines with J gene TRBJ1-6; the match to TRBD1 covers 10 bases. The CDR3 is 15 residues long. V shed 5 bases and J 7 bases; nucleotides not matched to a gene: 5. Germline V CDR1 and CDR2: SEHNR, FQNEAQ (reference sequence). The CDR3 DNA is TGTGCCAGCAGCCAGGGACAGGGGAACAATTCACCCCTCCACTTT. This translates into CASSQGQGNNSPLHF. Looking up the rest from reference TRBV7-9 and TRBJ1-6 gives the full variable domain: DTGVSQNPRHKITKRGQNVTFRCDPISEHNRLYWYRQTLGQGPEFLTYFQNEAQLEKSRLLSDRFSAERPKGSFSTLEIQRTEQGDSAMYLCASSQGQGNNSPLHFGNGTRLTVT.

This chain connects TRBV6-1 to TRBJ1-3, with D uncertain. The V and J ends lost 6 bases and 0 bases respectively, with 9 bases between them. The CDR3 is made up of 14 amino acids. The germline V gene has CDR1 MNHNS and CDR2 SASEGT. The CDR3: CASRLVSSGNTIYF. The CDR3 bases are TGTGCCAGCAGACTAGTAAGCTCTGGAAACACCATATATTTT.

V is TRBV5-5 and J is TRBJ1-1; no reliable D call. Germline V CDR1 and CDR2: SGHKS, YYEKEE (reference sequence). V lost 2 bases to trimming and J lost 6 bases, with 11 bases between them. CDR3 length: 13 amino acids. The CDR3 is CASSFLGPSEAFF. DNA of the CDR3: TGTGCCAGCAGCTTTTTAGGGCCTTCTGAAGCTTTCTTT.

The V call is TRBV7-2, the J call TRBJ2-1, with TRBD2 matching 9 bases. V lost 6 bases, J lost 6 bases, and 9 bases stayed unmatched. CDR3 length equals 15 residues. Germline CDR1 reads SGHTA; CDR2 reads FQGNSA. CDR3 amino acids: CASSRGTSFANEQFF. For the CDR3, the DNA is TGTGCCAGCAGTCGGGGGACTAGCTTTGCCAATGAGCAGTTCTTC.